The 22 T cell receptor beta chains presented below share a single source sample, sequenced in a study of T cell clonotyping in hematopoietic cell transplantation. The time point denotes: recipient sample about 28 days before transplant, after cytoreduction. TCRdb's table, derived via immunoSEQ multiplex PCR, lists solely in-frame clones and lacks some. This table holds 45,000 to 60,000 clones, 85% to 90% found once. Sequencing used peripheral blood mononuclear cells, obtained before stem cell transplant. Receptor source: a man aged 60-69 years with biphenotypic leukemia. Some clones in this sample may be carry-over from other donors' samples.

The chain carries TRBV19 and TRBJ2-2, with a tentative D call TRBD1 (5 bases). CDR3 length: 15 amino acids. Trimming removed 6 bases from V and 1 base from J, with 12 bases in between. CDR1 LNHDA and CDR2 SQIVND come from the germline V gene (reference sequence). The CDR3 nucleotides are TGTGCCAGTAGGAGAAGACAGTTGAACACCGGGGAGCTGTTTTTT. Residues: CASRRRQLNTGELFF. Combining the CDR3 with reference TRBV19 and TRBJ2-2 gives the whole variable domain DGGITQSPKYLFRKEGQNVTLSCEQNLNHDAMYWYRQDPGQGLRLIYYSQIVNDFQKGDIAEGYSVSREKKESFPLTVTSAQKNPTAFYLCASRRRQLNTGELFFGEGSRLTVL.

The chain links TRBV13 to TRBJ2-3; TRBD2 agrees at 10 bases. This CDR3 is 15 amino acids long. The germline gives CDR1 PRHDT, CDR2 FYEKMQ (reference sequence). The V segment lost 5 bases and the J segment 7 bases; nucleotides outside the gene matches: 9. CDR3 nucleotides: TGTGCCAGCAGCAAGCGGGGGGGAGGCCAACATACGCAGTATTTT. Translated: CASSKRGGGQHTQYF.

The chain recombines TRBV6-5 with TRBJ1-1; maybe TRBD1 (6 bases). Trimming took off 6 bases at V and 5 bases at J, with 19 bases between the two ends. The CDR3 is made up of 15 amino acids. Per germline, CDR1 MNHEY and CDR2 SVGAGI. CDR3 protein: CASSLNHRAGTEAFF. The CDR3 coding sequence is TGTGCCAGCAGCCTTAATCACAGGGCCGGTACTGAAGCTTTCTTT.

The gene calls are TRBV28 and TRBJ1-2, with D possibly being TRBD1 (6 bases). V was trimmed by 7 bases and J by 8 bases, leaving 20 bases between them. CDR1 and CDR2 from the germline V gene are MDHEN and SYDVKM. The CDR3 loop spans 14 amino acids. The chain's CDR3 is CASTAGGGRGGYTF. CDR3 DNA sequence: TGTGCCAGCACCGCCGGGGGGGGGCGAGGAGGCTACACCTTC.

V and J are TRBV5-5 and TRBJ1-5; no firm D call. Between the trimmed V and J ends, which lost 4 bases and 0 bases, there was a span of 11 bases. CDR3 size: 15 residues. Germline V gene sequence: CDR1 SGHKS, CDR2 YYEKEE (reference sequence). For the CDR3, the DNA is TGTGCCAGCAGCGTTAGAGGGTATAGCAATCAGCCCCAGCATTTT. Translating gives CASSVRGYSNQPQHF.

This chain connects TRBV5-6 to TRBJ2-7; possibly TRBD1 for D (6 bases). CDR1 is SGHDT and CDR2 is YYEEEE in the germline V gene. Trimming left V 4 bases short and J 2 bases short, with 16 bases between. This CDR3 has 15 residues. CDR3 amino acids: CASSAVQGTTYEQYF. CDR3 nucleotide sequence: TGTGCCAGCAGCGCTGTCCAGGGGACCACCTACGAGCAGTACTTC. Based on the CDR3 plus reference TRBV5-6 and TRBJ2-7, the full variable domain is DAGVTQSPTHLIKTRGQQVTLRCSPKSGHDTVSWYQQALGQGPQFIFQYYEEEERQRGNFPDRFSGHQFPNYSSELNVNALLLGDSALYLCASSAVQGTTYEQYFGPGTRLTVT.

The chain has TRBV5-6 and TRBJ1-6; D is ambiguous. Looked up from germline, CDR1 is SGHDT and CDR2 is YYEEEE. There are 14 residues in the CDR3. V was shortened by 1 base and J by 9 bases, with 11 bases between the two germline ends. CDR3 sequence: CASSLSNSGSPLHF. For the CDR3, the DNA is TGTGCCAGCAGCTTGAGCAACTCGGGTTCACCCCTCCACTTT.

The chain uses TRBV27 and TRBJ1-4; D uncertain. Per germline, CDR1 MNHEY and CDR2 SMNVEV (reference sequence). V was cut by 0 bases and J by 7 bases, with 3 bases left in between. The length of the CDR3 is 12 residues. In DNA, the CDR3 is TGTGCCAGCAGTTTATCTGGTGAAAAACTGTTTTTT. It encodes CASSLSGEKLFF.

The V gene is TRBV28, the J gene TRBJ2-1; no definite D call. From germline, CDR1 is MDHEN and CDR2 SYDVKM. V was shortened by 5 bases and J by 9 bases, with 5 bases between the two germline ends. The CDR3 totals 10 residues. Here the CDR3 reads CASSHFEQFF. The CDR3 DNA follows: TGTGCCAGCAGTCACTTTGAGCAGTTCTTC.

Written as DNA, the CDR3 is TGTGCCAGCAGCTTTATTAGCGGGAGGGCCCGAACAGATACGCAGTATTTT. It yields the protein CASSFISGRARTDTQYF. The V gene is TRBV7-9, the J gene TRBJ2-3, with 11 nucleotides matching TRBD2. This CDR3 is built from 17 residues. Germline CDR1 SEHNR, CDR2 FQNEAQ (reference sequence). J gave up 3 bases and V 3 bases, and 8 bases lay outside the gene matches.

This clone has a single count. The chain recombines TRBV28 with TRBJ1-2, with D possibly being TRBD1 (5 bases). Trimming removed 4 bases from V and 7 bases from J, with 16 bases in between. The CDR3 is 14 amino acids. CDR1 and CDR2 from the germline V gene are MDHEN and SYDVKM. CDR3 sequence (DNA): TGTGCCAGCAGTTCCCCGGGGCGGGGAAGTGGCTACACCTTC. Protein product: CASSSPGRGSGYTF.

Written as DNA, the CDR3 is TGTGCCACCGCTTCTGGGTGGGGAGAGACCCAGTACTTC. It translates to CATASGWGETQYF. The gene calls are TRBV15 and TRBJ2-5; D remains unclear. V was pared by 8 bases and J by 4 bases, with 14 bases between. The V gene's germline CDR1 is LNHNV and CDR2 YYDKDF (reference sequence). This CDR3 is built from 13 residues.

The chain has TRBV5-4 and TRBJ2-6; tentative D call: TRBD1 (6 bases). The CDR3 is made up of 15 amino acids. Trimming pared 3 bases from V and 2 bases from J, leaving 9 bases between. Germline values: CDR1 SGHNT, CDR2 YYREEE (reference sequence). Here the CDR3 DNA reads TGTGCCAGCAGCTCCCGACAGGCTGGGGCCAACGTCCTGACTTTC. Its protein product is CASSSRQAGANVLTF.

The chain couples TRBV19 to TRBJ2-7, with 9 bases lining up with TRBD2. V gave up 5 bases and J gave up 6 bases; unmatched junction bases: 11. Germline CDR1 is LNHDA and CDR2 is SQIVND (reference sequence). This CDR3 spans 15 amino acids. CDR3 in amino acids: CASSGGVREGSEQYF. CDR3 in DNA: TGTGCCAGTAGTGGAGGCGTGCGGGAGGGTTCCGAGCAGTACTTC.

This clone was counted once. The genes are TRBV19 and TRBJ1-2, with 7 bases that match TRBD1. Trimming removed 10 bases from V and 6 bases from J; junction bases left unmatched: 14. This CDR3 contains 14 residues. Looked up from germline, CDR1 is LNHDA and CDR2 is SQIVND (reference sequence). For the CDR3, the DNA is TGTGCCACCTCTAGTGGGGGGACAGTGGATGGCTACACCTTC. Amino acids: CATSSGGTVDGYTF.

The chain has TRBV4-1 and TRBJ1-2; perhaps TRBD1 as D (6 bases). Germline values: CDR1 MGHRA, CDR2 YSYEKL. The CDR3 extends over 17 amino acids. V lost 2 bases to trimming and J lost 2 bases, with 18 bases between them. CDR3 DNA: TGCGCCAGCAGCCAAAAACTTTCAGGGGCGCTCAACTATGGCTACACCTTC. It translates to CASSQKLSGALNYGYTF.

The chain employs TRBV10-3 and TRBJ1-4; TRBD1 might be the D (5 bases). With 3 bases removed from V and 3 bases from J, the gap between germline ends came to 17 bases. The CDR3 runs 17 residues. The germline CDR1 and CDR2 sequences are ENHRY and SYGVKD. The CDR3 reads CAISDSAGVNSNEKLFF. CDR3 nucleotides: TGTGCCATCAGTGACTCCGCGGGGGTTAACTCTAATGAAAAACTGTTTTTT.

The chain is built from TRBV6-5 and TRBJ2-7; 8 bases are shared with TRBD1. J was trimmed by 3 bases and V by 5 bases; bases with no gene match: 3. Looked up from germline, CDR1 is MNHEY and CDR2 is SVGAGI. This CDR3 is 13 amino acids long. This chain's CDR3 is CASSRDRRYEQYF. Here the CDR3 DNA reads TGTGCCAGCAGTCGGGACAGGCGCTACGAGCAGTACTTC.

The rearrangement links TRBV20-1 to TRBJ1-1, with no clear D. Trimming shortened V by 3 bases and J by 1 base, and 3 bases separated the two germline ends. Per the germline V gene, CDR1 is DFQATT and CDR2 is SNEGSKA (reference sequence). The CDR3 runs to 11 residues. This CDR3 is CSASENTEAFF. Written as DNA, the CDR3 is TGCAGTGCTAGTGAGAACACTGAAGCTTTCTTT.

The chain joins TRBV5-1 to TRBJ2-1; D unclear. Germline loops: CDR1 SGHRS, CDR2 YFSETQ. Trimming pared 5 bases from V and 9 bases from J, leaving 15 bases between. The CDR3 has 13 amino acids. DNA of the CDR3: TGCGCCAGCAGAGACACGATCTGGCCTGAGCAGTTCTTC. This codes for CASRDTIWPEQFF.

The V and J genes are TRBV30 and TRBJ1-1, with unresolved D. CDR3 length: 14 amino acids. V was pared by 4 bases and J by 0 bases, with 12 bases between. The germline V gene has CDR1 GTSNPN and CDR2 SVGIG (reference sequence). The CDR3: CAWTVLTMNTEAFF. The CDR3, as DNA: TGTGCCTGGACAGTCCTCACCATGAACACTGAAGCTTTCTTT.

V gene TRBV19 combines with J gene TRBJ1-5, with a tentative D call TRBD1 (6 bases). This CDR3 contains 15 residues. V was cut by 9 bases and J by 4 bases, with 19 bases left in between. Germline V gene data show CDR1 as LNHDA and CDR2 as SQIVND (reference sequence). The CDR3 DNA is TGTGCCAGCTCGGTCCGACAGGAGCGAAATCAGCCCCAGCATTTT. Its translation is CASSVRQERNQPQHF.